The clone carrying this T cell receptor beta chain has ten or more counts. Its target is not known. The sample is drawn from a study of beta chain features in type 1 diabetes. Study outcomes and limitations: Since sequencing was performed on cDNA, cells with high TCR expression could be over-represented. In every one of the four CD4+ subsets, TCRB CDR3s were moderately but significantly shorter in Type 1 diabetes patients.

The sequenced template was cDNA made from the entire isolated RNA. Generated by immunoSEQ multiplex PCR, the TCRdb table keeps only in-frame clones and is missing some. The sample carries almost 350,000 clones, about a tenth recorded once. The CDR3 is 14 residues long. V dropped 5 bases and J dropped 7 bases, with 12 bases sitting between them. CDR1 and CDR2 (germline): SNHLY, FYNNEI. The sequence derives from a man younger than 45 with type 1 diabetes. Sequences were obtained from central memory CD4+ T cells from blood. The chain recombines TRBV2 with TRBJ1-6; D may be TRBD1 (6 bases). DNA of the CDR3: TGTGCCAGCAGTTCAGGGGCGGGAAATTCACCCCTCCACTTT. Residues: CASSSGAGNSPLHF.